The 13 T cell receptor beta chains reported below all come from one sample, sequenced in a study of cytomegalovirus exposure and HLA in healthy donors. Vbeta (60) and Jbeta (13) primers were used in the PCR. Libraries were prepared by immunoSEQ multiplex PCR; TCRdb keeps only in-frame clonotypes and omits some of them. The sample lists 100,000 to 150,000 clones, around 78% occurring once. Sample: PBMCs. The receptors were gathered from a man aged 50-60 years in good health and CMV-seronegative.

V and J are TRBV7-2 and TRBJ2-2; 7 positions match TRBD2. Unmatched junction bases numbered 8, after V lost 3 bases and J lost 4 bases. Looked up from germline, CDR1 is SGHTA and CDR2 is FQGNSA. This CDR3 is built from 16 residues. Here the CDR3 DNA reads TGTGCCAGCAGCTTTGCTCCCAGCGGGGTCACCGGGGAGCTGTTTTTT. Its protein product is CASSFAPSGVTGELFF.

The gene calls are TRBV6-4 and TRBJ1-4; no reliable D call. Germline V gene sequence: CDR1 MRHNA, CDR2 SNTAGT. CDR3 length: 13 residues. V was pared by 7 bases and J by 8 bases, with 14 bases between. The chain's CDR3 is CASIRRGPEKLFF. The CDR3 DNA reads TGTGCCAGCATTCGTCGTGGCCCGGAAAAACTGTTTTTT.

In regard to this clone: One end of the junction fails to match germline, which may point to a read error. In DNA, the CDR3 is TGCGCCGGCAGCCAAGATTCAGCGACCGAGCAGTACTTC. It yields the protein CAGSQDSATEQYF. This chain uses TRBV4-3 with TRBJ2-7, with D hard to call. From germline, CDR1 is LGHNA and CDR2 YSLEER. The CDR3 spans 13 residues.

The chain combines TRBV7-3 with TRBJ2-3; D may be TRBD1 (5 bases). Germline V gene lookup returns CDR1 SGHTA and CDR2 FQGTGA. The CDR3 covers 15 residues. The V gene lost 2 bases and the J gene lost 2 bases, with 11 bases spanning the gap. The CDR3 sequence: CASSLGGRVTDTQYF. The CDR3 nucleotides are TGTGCCAGCAGCTTAGGTGGCAGGGTCACAGATACGCAGTATTTT.

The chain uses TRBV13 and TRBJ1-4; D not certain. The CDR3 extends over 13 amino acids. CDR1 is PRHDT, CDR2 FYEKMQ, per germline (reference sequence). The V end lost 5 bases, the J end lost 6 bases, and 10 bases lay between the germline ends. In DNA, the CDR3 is TGTGCCAGCAGCCCCCACTCGGATGAAAAACTGTTTTTT. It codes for CASSPHSDEKLFF.

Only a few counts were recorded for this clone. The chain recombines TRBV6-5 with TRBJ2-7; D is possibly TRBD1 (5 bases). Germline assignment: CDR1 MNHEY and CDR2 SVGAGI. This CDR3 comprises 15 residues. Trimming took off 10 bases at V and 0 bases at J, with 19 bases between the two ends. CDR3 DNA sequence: TGTGCCACCAAACCCTCGACAGATAGCTCCTACGAGCAGTACGTC. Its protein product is CATKPSTDSSYEQYV.

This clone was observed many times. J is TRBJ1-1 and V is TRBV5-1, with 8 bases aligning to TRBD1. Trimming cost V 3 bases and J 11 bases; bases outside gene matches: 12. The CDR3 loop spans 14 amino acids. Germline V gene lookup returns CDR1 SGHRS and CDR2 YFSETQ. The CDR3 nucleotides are TGCGCCAGCAGCTCCTCCGGGACAGGCTCTCCGGCTTTCTTT. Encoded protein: CASSSSGTGSPAFF.

In DNA, the CDR3 is TGTGCCAGCAGCTTTTATATGGAGGCAGATACGCAGTATTTT. Amino acid sequence: CASSFYMEADTQYF. The chain is built from TRBV5-4 and TRBJ2-3, with a weak D call TRBD2 (5 bases). V was clipped by 2 bases and J by 4 bases, with 11 bases between them. The germline V gene has CDR1 SGHNT and CDR2 YYREEE (reference sequence). This CDR3 region has 14 residues.

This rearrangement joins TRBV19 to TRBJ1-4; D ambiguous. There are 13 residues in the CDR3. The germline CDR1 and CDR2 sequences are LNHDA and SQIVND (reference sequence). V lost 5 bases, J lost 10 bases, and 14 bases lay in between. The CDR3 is CASSPRREGKLFF. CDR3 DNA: TGTGCCAGTAGTCCACGTCGTGAGGGAAAACTGTTTTTT. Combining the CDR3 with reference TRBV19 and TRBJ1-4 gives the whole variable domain DGGITQSPKYLFRKEGQNVTLSCEQNLNHDAMYWYRQDPGQGLRLIYYSQIVNDFQKGDIAEGYSVSREKKESFPLTVTSAQKNPTAFYLCASSPRREGKLFFGSGTQLSVL.

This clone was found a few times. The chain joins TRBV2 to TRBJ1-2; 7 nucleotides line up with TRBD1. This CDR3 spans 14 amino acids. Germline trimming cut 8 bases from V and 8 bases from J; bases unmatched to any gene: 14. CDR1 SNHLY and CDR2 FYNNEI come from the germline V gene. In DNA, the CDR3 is TGTGCCAGCGGCATCTTAGGGGGCGGCAAAGGCTACACCTTC. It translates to CASGILGGGKGYTF.

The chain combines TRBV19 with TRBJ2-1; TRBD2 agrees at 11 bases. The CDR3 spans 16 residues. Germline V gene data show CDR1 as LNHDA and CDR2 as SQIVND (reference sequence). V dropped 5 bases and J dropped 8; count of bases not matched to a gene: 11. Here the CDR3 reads CASSAFRLAGRDEQFF. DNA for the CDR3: TGTGCCAGTAGTGCCTTCAGACTAGCGGGGAGGGATGAGCAGTTCTTC.

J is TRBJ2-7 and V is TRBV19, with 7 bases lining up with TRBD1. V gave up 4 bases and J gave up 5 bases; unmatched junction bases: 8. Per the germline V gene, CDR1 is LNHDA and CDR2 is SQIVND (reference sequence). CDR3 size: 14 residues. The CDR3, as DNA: TGTGCCAGTAGTAAATCCTCCGGGACAGACGAGCAGTACGTC. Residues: CASSKSSGTDEQYV.

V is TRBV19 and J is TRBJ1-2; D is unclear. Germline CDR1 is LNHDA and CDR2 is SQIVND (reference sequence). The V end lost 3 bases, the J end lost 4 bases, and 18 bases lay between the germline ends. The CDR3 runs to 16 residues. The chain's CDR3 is CASSIDGFAGTYGYTF. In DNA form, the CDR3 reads TGTGCCAGTAGTATCGACGGTTTCGCAGGAACCTATGGCTACACCTTC.